Described below is a single T cell receptor beta chain sequence and its context. No antigen is known for it. Profiling relied on immunoSEQ multiplex PCR, and the TCRdb table lists in-frame clones only, not all of them. The table lists 130,000 or so clones, approximately 88% of them singletons. Germline V lookup: CDR1 KGHSH, CDR2 LQKENI. V gave up 1 base and J gave up 4 bases, with 14 bases separating them. The CDR3 runs 15 residues. These data belong to a study of identifying expanded T cells in peripheral blood. Collection occurred without any documented infections or immune events in donors. Study observations and caveats: Two-week clone count variance significantly increased as total template count grew. Differentially abundant clones: roughly 1.2 between replicates, 15 to 17 at roughly 2 weeks, around 20 at four.

The chain employs TRBV18 and TRBJ2-7; D might be TRBD2 (5 bases). The TCR originated in a person aged 18-70 years in good health. The specimen was blood. Here the CDR3 reads CASSPRGSRVYEQYF. The CDR3 DNA reads as TGTGCCAGCTCACCACGGGGTTCGCGGGTGTACGAGCAGTACTTC.